This entry lists 23 T cell receptor beta chains sequenced from one sample in a study of T cells in Graves' hyperthyroidism and ophthalmopathy. Amplification of TCR beta CDR3 regions was performed using RNA transcripts as template. Researchers ran a first-round RT-PCR on the TCR CDR3 using the HTBI primer set. TCRdb ran MiXCR on the multiplex PCR reads and lists one entry per CDR3 protein. This sample carries around 700,000 distinct CDR3 sequences, around 19% of them seen once, and the ten largest clones take over 15%. The sequencing input was blood. The receptors come from a woman aged 50 to 60 with Graves' hyperthyroidism that later progressed to Graves' ophthalmopathy.

This clonotype appeared a single time. The gene calls are TRBV20-1 and TRBJ2-4, with TRBD2 matching 7 bases. Germline CDR1 is DFQATT and CDR2 is SNEGSKA (reference sequence). J gave up 1 base and V 0 bases, and 9 bases lay outside the gene matches. The CDR3 covers 17 residues. The CDR3 sequence is CSARDPREGSAKNIQYF. The CDR3 DNA reads as TGCAGTGCTAGAGATCCAAGGGAGGGGTCGGCCAAAAACATTCAGTACTTC.

The chain carries TRBV27 and TRBJ2-1, with D uncertain. CDR3 length: 13 residues. Germline CDR1 is MNHEY and CDR2 is SMNVEV (reference sequence). Trimming cost V 6 bases and J 6 bases, with 12 bases left between them. The CDR3 nucleotides read TGTGCCAGCAGCCAGACCACCCTCAATGAGCAGTTCTTC. Translating gives CASSQTTLNEQFF.

This clonotype was seen many times. The chain combines TRBV11-3 with TRBJ2-3; D not resolved. Per germline, CDR1 SGHNT and CDR2 YENEEA. The CDR3 spans 14 residues. Trimming took 6 bases from V and 5 from J, leaving 15 bases between them. The CDR3 loop is CASSQPNLGDTQYF. The CDR3 nucleotides are TGTGCCAGCAGTCAACCAAATTTGGGAGATACGCAGTATTTT.

V is TRBV6-1 and J is TRBJ2-5; 9 bases are shared with TRBD1. CDR3 length: 12 amino acids. Germline CDR1 reads MNHNS; CDR2 reads SASEGT. The V gene end was trimmed by 8 bases and the J gene end by 5 bases; junction bases not matched to a gene: 3. In nucleotides, the CDR3 is TGTGCCAGCGGACAGGGGCGGGAGACCCAGTACTTC. As protein: CASGQGRETQYF.

The chain carries TRBV10-2 and TRBJ2-3; perhaps TRBD1 as D (7 bases). The germline V and J ends were trimmed by 3 bases and 3 bases, with 22 bases remaining between them. The CDR3 has 18 amino acids. Germline V gene sequence: CDR1 WSHSY, CDR2 SAAADI. CDR3 nucleotide sequence: TGCGCCAGCAGTGATATCGGGGGACAGAATCCAAGGACAGATACGCAGTATTTT. Translating gives CASSDIGGQNPRTDTQYF.

The chain employs TRBV4-1 and TRBJ2-1; 9 nucleotides match TRBD2. Germline values: CDR1 MGHRA, CDR2 YSYEKL. Trimming cost V 1 base and J 8 bases; bases outside gene matches: 3. The CDR3 contains 14 residues. The DNA for the CDR3 is TGCGCCAGCAGCCAAGGACTAGCGGCCCATGAGCAGTTCTTC. Its protein product is CASSQGLAAHEQFF.

This clonotype has at least ten counts. The chain has TRBV20-1 and TRBJ1-1, with D unclear. V lost 3 bases and J 3 bases, leaving 11 bases between the germline ends. The CDR3 runs 13 residues. Germline CDR1 and CDR2: DFQATT and SNEGSKA (reference sequence). The CDR3 reads CSASVGRYTEAFF. CDR3 nucleotides: TGCAGTGCTAGTGTAGGGAGATACACTGAAGCTTTCTTT.

V is TRBV19 and J is TRBJ2-1; 10 bases agree with TRBD2. V dropped 6 bases and J dropped 6; count of bases not matched to a gene: 5. CDR3 length equals 14 residues. Germline V gene lookup returns CDR1 LNHDA and CDR2 SQIVND (reference sequence). The CDR3 region is CASSERGGFNEQFF. The CDR3 DNA reads TGTGCCAGTAGCGAGCGGGGGGGTTTCAATGAGCAGTTCTTC.

Only a few counts were recorded for this clonotype. The chain carries TRBV19 and TRBJ2-2, with 9 nucleotides matching TRBD1. Looked up from germline, CDR1 is LNHDA and CDR2 is SQIVND (reference sequence). J was trimmed by 6 bases and V by 3 bases; bases with no gene match: 2. The CDR3 runs to 14 residues. The CDR3 DNA follows: TGTGCCAGTAGTATGGGACAGGGTGCCGGGGAGCTGTTTTTT. Its protein is CASSMGQGAGELFF.

This chain connects TRBV11-3 to TRBJ2-7; D is undetermined. Germline V CDR1 and CDR2: SGHNT, YENEEA. The CDR3 covers 15 residues. Trimming cost V 5 bases and J 2 bases, with 16 bases left between them. The CDR3 region is CASSQAPRKPYEQYF. The DNA for the CDR3 is TGTGCCAGCAGCCAAGCGCCCAGGAAGCCCTACGAGCAGTACTTC. The complete variable domain, with remaining parts taken from reference TRBV11-3 and TRBJ2-7, reads EAGVVQSPRYKIIEKKQPVAFWCNPISGHNTLYWYLQNLGQGPELLIRYENEEAVDDSQLPKDRFSAERLKGVDSTLKIQPAELGDSAVYLCASSQAPRKPYEQYFGPGTRLTVT.

As to this clonotype: One end of the junction is discordant with germline, which a read error may explain. The chain has TRBV19 and TRBJ1-1, with D unresolved. From germline, CDR1 is LNHDA and CDR2 SQIVND (reference sequence). The CDR3 sequence is 12 residues long. CDR3 DNA sequence: TGTGCCAGTCGCACAGCGGAACCTGAAGCTATCTTT. Amino acid sequence: CASRTAEPEAIF. The full variable domain, its missing parts supplied by reference TRBV19 and TRBJ1-1, is DGGITQSPKYLFRKEGQNVTLSCEQNLNHDAMYWYRQDPGQGLRLIYYSQIVNDFQKGDIAEGYSVSREKKESFPLTVTSAQKNPTAFYLCASRTAEPEAIFGQGTRLTVV.

This chain links TRBV28 with TRBJ2-7; 8 bases are shared with TRBD1. The CDR3 covers 14 residues. Germline values: CDR1 MDHEN, CDR2 SYDVKM. The V gene end was trimmed by 9 bases and the J gene end by 8 bases; junction bases not matched to a gene: 15. The CDR3 DNA reads as TGTGCCAGTGTGTTCGGGGACAGGCCAATGCAGCAGTACTTC. Translating it yields CASVFGDRPMQQYF.

The chain recombines TRBV7-2 with TRBJ1-1; D perhaps matches TRBD1 (6 bases). Germline V lookup: CDR1 SGHTA, CDR2 FQGNSA. The V end was cut by 5 bases, the J end by 4 bases, with 14 bases between. This CDR3 is built from 14 residues. CDR3 in amino acids: CASSINQGPTEAFF. CDR3 in DNA: TGTGCCAGCAGCATAAATCAGGGGCCCACTGAAGCTTTCTTT.

The sample holds many counts of this clonotype. This chain uses TRBV5-8 with TRBJ2-5, with 12 bases matching TRBD2. CDR1 and CDR2 (germline): SGHTS, YDEGEE. The CDR3 is 16 amino acids. The V and J ends lost 3 bases and 3 bases, in that order; junction bases with no gene match: 6. CDR3: CASSSGLAGLEETQYF. Here the CDR3 DNA reads TGTGCCAGCAGCTCAGGACTAGCGGGATTAGAAGAGACCCAGTACTTC.

This clonotype has more than one count but fewer than ten. The V and J genes are TRBV20-1 and TRBJ2-5, with a possible D match to TRBD2 (6 bases). The V and J ends lost 0 bases and 5 bases respectively, with 10 bases between them. The germline CDR1 and CDR2 sequences are DFQATT and SNEGSKA (reference sequence). CDR3 length equals 13 residues. The CDR3 region has the DNA TGCAGTGCTAGAGAACCAGGGAGGGAGACCCAGTACTTC. Protein sequence: CSAREPGRETQYF.

This clonotype was seen a handful of times. This chain links TRBV7-9 with TRBJ2-3; 10 bases agree with TRBD2. The CDR3 is made up of 18 amino acids. The V and J ends lost 3 bases and 0 bases, in that order; junction bases with no gene match: 9. Per the germline V gene, CDR1 is SEHNR and CDR2 is FQNEAQ (reference sequence). The CDR3 loop reads CASSFLAGDLYSTDTQYF. CDR3 nucleotides: TGTGCCAGCAGCTTCCTAGCGGGGGACCTATATAGCACAGATACGCAGTATTTT.

V gene TRBV14 combines with J gene TRBJ2-5; D gene uncertain. Germline CDR1 SGHDN, CDR2 FVKESK. This CDR3 contains 13 residues. V shed 0 bases and J shed 3 bases, with 5 bases lying between them. The CDR3 DNA is TGTGCCAGCAGCCAAGATTTGAAAGAGACCCAGTACTTC. Its translation is CASSQDLKETQYF.

This clonotype appeared a few times. This chain uses TRBV11-2 with TRBJ2-4; D is unresolved. This CDR3 comprises 15 residues. CDR1 is SGHAT, CDR2 FQNNGV, per germline. V was trimmed by 4 bases and J by 4 bases, leaving 14 bases between them. The CDR3 region is CASSSPLIPKNIQYF. The CDR3 DNA follows: TGTGCCAGCAGCTCGCCACTCATACCAAAAAACATTCAGTACTTC.

This clonotype has more than one count but fewer than ten. The V gene is TRBV18, the J gene TRBJ2-7, with TRBD1 identical over 8 bases. The CDR3 totals 16 residues. The V and J ends lost 2 bases and 5 bases, in that order; junction bases with no gene match: 11. Germline V lookup: CDR1 KGHSH, CDR2 LQKENI. Here the CDR3 DNA reads TGTGCCAGCTCACCAGTAATGCAGGGGGCGGCCGACGAGCAGTACTTC. Translated, it gives CASSPVMQGAADEQYF.

This clonotype has ten or more counts. The genes are TRBV6-5 and TRBJ2-5; the D gene is possibly TRBD1 (7 bases). Per germline, CDR1 MNHEY and CDR2 SVGAGI. V was clipped by 2 bases and J by 5 bases, with 15 bases between them. CDR3 length: 15 amino acids. The DNA for the CDR3 is TGTGCCAGCAGTTACCCCTCAGGGGGGAGGGAGACCCAGTACTTC. Amino acid sequence: CASSYPSGGRETQYF.

This clonotype showed up many times. V is TRBV7-2 and J is TRBJ2-3; 7 bases agree with TRBD2. This CDR3 spans 14 amino acids. V lost 0 bases, J lost 5 bases, and 2 bases stayed unmatched. Germline-derived CDR1 and CDR2 are SGHTA and FQGNSA. CDR3 nucleotides: TGTGCCAGCAGCTTAGCTCTAGCGGTAGATACGCAGTATTTT. Translated: CASSLALAVDTQYF.

This clonotype was observed many times. The chain links TRBV12-3 or TRBV12-4 to TRBJ2-7; 9 bases are a match to TRBD1. Losses at the gene ends were 6 bases for V and 1 base for J; bases not matched to a gene: 10. CDR3 size: 16 residues. As DNA, the CDR3 is TGTGCCAGCAGACGTACAGGGGGCGGTTATTCCTACGAGCAGTACTTC. Residues: CASRRTGGGYSYEQYF.

This clonotype was seen ten or more times. The CDR3 DNA reads as TGTGCCAGCAGCGACACGGGAGACACTGAAGCTTTCTTT. Its protein is CASSDTGDTEAFF. The chain carries TRBV3-1 and TRBJ1-1, with unresolved D. Trimming removed 5 bases at V and 3 bases at J, with 10 bases between. The CDR3 runs to 13 residues. Germline values: CDR1 LGHDT, CDR2 YNNKEL (reference sequence).